One TCR beta chain is described in this entry. What it recognizes is unknown. The sample is drawn from a study of blood T cells in healthy people across ages. Findings and caveats of the study: Diversity estimates drawn from one million T cells were deemed underestimates.

Together with a sample-barcoded 5' primer, a J-beta primer mix was included in a second PCR lasting about 7 to 11 cycles. Through a template-switch adaptor with 12 random nucleotides, each cDNA molecule received a tag. TCRdb re-called the 5' RACE reads through MiXCR, storing one row per CDR3 protein. Of 730,000 or so distinct CDR3 sequences in the sample, around 43% were seen once. CDR3 length equals 16 residues. V lost 3 bases to trimming and J lost 2 bases, with 16 bases between them. CDR1 SGHTA and CDR2 FQGNSA come from the germline V gene. Total RNA, at least 5 micrograms per sample, was extracted from PBMCs.

This chain joins TRBV7-2 and TRBJ2-5; weak D call: TRBD2 (6 bases). This receptor was obtained from a man older than 75 in good health. Sequencing was performed on blood. The DNA for the CDR3 is TGTGCCAGCAGCTTTAGTCTAGCGTCGAGACAAGAGACCCAGTACTTC. Its protein is CASSFSLASRQETQYF.